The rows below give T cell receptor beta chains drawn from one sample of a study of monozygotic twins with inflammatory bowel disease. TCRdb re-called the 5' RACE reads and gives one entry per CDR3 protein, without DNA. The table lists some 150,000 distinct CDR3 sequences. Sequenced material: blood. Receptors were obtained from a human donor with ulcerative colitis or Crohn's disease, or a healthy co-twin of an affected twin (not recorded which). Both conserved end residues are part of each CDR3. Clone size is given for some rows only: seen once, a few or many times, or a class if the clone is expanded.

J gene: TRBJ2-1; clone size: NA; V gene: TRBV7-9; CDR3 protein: CASSSGTESYNEQFF
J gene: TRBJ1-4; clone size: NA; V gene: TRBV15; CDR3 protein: CATSSPSQLSSEKLFF
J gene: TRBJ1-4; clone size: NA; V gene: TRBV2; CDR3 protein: CATTGGIGEKLFF
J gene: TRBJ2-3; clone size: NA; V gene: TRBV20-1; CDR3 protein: CSARLQGDTDTQYF
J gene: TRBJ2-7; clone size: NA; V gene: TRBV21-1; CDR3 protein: CASTQIKGGPYEQYF
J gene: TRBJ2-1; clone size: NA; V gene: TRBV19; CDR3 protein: CASSPGLGSYNEQFF
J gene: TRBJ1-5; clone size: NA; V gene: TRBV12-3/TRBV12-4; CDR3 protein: CASSGQVSYSNRPQHF
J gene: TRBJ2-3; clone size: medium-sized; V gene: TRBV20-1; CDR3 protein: CSVDTGTSAGGADTQYF
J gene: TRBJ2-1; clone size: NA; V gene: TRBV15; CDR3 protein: CATSTVLALRDNEQFF
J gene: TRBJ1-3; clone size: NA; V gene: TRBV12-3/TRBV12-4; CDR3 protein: CASSWGGPGNTIYF
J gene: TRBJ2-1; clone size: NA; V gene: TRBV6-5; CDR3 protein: CASSYSKGLAGAYEQFF
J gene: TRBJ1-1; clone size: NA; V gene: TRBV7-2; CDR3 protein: CASNREPTEAFF
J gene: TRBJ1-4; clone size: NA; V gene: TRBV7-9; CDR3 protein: CASSPRRNEKLFF
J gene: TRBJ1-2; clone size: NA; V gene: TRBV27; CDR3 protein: CASSYRGQNYGYTF